These 14 T cell receptor beta chains were all obtained from the same sample, sequenced in a study of post-analysis software for immune sequencing data. General observations from the study: Patients carried roughly 5 TRBV segments more frequently than controls did, and TRBV5-6, TRBV5-1 and TRBV20-1 were among them.

Unique molecular identifiers featured in each of the TCR beta cDNA libraries. TCRdb used MiXCR to reprocess the PCR reads, holding one entry per CDR3 protein. The sample lists around 440,000 distinct CDR3 sequences, under 55% occurring once. These receptors' targets are unknown. The sample taken for sequencing was blood. These receptor sequences come from a girl aged 10 to 17 with multiple sclerosis.

V gene TRBV25-1 combines with J gene TRBJ2-1; unclear D gene. The CDR3 contains 10 residues. CDR1 and CDR2 (germline): MGHDK, SYGVNS. CDR3 residues: CASNAYEQFF. As DNA, the CDR3 is TGTGCATCTAATGCCTATGAGCAGTTCTTC.

This sequence joins TRBV7-9 and TRBJ1-2, with D tentatively TRBD1 (5 bases). Germline assignment: CDR1 SEHNR and CDR2 FQNEAQ (reference sequence). This CDR3 has 16 amino acids. Trimming removed 1 base at V and 7 bases at J, with 19 bases between. CDR3 sequence: CASSLGLQEASRGYTF. As DNA, the CDR3 is TGTGCCAGCAGCTTAGGTCTACAGGAGGCCTCACGTGGCTACACCTTC.

The rearrangement joins TRBV4-2 to TRBJ2-5; D gene unclear. With the DNA end fitting TRBJ2-7 better, the J assignment may be wrong. This CDR3 has 13 amino acids. Germline V lookup: CDR1 LGHNA, CDR2 YNFKEQ. The CDR3 loop reads CASSQVIGYEQYF. The DNA for the CDR3 is TGTGCCAGCAGCCAAGTTATAGGGTACGAGCAGTACTTC.

This clonotype was counted between two and nine times. The chain couples TRBV5-5 to TRBJ1-2; D possibly corresponds to TRBD1 (5 bases). The CDR3 sequence is 15 residues long. Trimming took 3 bases from V and 5 from J, leaving 17 bases between them. The germline V gene encodes CDR1 SGHKS and CDR2 YYEKEE (reference sequence). CDR3 coding DNA: TGTGCCAGCAGCTCCCAATTCGCCCCAGGGTATGGCTACACCTTC. Its translation: CASSSQFAPGYGYTF.

The chain carries TRBV12-3 or TRBV12-4 and TRBJ2-7; 7 bases agree with TRBD1. The DNA end favors TRBJ2-5, so the J call may be wrong. This CDR3 spans 14 amino acids. The CDR3 DNA reads TGTGCCAGCAGCCGGGACAGTGGCAGAGGGACCCAGTACTTC. Protein product: CASSRDSGRGTQYF.

As regards this clonotype: At one end the junction does not follow the germline gene, possibly because of a read error. This chain uses TRBV5-1 with TRBJ2-7; D perhaps matches TRBD2 (5 bases). The CDR3 consists of 12 residues. Germline V gene sequence: CDR1 SGHRS, CDR2 YFSETQ. The CDR3 spells CASSTQDFEEYF. As DNA, the CDR3 is TGCGCCAGCAGCACCCAGGACTTCGAGGAGTACTTC.

This clonotype was found many times. The chain uses TRBV6-6 and TRBJ2-6, with D perhaps matching TRBD1 (6 bases). CDR1 MNHNY and CDR2 SVGAGI come from the germline V gene (reference sequence). The CDR3 sequence is 17 residues long. V was cut by 10 bases and J by 0 bases, with 19 bases left in between. CDR3 coding DNA: TGTGCCACCCAAGGCAGGGGTCAGACCTCTGGGGCCAACGTCCTGACTTTC. The encoded protein is CATQGRGQTSGANVLTF.

This clonotype was detected a few times. V and J are TRBV4-1 and TRBJ1-2, with D tentatively TRBD1 (6 bases). The V gene's germline CDR1 is MGHRA and CDR2 YSYEKL. Deletions cut 1 base from V and 4 bases from J, with 10 bases between. The CDR3 is 14 residues long. The CDR3 here is CASSQGTEGYGYTF. Written as DNA, the CDR3 is TGCGCCAGCAGCCAAGGGACAGAGGGCTATGGCTACACCTTC.

The chain is built from TRBV13 and TRBJ2-7; D gene unclear. This CDR3 contains 12 residues. Germline CDR1 is PRHDT and CDR2 is FYEKMQ (reference sequence). V lost 0 bases and J 12 bases, leaving 12 bases between the germline ends. The CDR3 DNA sequence: TGTGCCAGCAGCTTAGGCCGAACCGGGTCGTACTTC. Translating it yields CASSLGRTGSYF.

The chain recombines TRBV11-1 with TRBJ2-1, with TRBD2 matching over 8 bases. The CDR3 has 15 residues. The trim removed 5 bases at V and 5 bases at J, leaving 8 bases unmatched. Germline V gene data show CDR1 as SGHAT and CDR2 as FQDESV (reference sequence). The CDR3 region has the DNA TGTGCCAGCAGCCAACCTGGACTAGCACACAATGAGCAGTTCTTC. It is translated as CASSQPGLAHNEQFF.

In its sample, this clonotype was seen a few times. Here the CDR3 reads CSVVGGGVSYEQYF. In DNA, the CDR3 is TGCAGCGTTGTAGGAGGGGGCGTTTCCTACGAGCAGTACTTC. The rearrangement joins TRBV29-1 to TRBJ2-7; TRBD1 might be the D (7 bases). CDR3 length: 14 amino acids. Germline lookup yields CDR1 SQVTM and CDR2 ANQGSEA. V shed 4 bases and J shed 1 base, with 14 bases lying between them.

This clonotype showed up just a few times. The chain has TRBV7-6 and TRBJ2-7, with D tentatively TRBD2 (6 bases). Germline lookup yields CDR1 SGHVS and CDR2 FNYEAQ. Trimming took off 5 bases at V and 3 bases at J, with 17 bases between the two ends. This CDR3 spans 15 amino acids. CDR3 sequence: CASSPEEGVVYEQYF. The CDR3, as DNA: TGTGCCAGCAGCCCCGAGGAGGGAGTTGTCTACGAGCAGTACTTC. The whole variable domain, filled in from reference TRBV7-6 and TRBJ2-7, reads GAGVSQSPRYKVTKRGQDVALRCDPISGHVSLYWYRQALGQGPEFLTYFNYEAQQDKSGLPNDRFSAERPEGSISTLTIQRTEQRDSAMYRCASSPEEGVVYEQYFGPGTRLTVT.

This chain joins TRBV9 and TRBJ1-1; 9 bases match TRBD1. CDR3 length: 14 residues. V lost 0 bases to trimming and J lost 7 bases; unmatched junction nucleotides: 4. In germline, CDR1 is SGDLS, CDR2 YYNGEE. CDR3 amino acids: CASSVEQGAGEAFF. In nucleotides, the CDR3 is TGTGCCAGCAGCGTAGAACAGGGGGCTGGTGAAGCTTTCTTT.

This clonotype was seen only a few times. V gene TRBV29-1 combines with J gene TRBJ2-7; D might be TRBD1 or TRBD2, each matching 6 bases. Germline-derived CDR1 and CDR2 are SQVTM and ANQGSEA. Trimming removed 6 bases at V and 9 bases at J, with 15 bases between. CDR3 size: 11 residues. The CDR3 DNA follows: TGCAGCGTCGACGGGGGCGGAGGGCAGTACTTC. Amino acid sequence: CSVDGGGGQYF.